This T cell receptor (beta chain) is from a study of human thymus T cells. General study points: Apparent bias marked the V and J gene usage of thymic and blood repertoires.

As concerns this clone: Its target is not known.

Thymic material originated from resections removed in the course of corrective heart surgery. The protocol was immunoSEQ multiplex PCR, while the TCRdb copy is restricted to in-frame clones and leaves out a portion. The table has some 120,000 clones, around 94% seen once. Per the germline V gene, CDR1 is MGHRA and CDR2 is YSYEKL. The V end was cut by 3 bases, the J end by 1 base, with 12 bases between. The CDR3 spans 15 residues. The sequenced sample consisted of thymus tissue. The sequence was obtained from a boy younger than two with a congenital heart defect but otherwise immunologically healthy. The V gene is TRBV4-1, the J gene TRBJ1-2; D not resolved. CDR3 nucleotide sequence: TGCGCCAGCAGCCATCCTACCGGCAGTAACTATGGCTACACCTTC. The encoded protein is CASSHPTGSNYGYTF.